Listed here is a single TCR beta chain. This sample is part of a study of Ad26.COV2.S vaccination and SARS-CoV-2 variants. Produced via immunoSEQ multiplex PCR; TCRdb's table is partial and in-frame only. In the table there are about 440,000 clones, around 90% of which are singletons. V was pared by 7 bases and J by 0 bases, with 6 bases between. CDR3 size: 13 residues. Germline-derived CDR1 and CDR2 are SNHLY and FYNNEI. Treatment: approximately 18 received Ad26.COV2.S at low or high dose, single or two shots; 5 received placebo; per-sample allocation not given. The investigators took samples on day 63 after the first vaccine or placebo injection.

The chain is built from TRBV2 and TRBJ1-4; D unclear. Specimen: peripheral blood, collected in a trial of Ad26.COV2.S vaccine versus placebo. The receptor was derived from a person between 18 and 60 years old who received the Ad26.COV2.S COVID-19 vaccine or a placebo. CDR3: CASKKATNEKLFF. Written as DNA, the CDR3 is TGTGCCAGCAAAAAAGCAACTAATGAAAAACTGTTTTTT.